One sample yielded the 14 T cell receptor beta chains listed below, sequenced in a study of T cell responses to AZD1222 COVID-19 vaccine. Profiled with immunoSEQ multiplex PCR; TCRdb holds only in-frame clones, not every one. There are approximately 74,000 clones in the sample; nearly 90% occur only once, and 1.3% lies in the top ten. Sample: peripheral blood, taken 28 days after the second AZD1222 dose. Receptor source: an adult who received the AZD1222 COVID-19 vaccine.

The chain carries TRBV30 and TRBJ1-2; TRBD1 agrees at 10 bases. The ends lost 1 base at V and 4 bases at J; junction bases unmatched: 9. The CDR3 has 16 residues. Germline V gives CDR1 GTSNPN, CDR2 SVGIG (reference sequence). CDR3 in amino acids: CAWSGGSTGGFYGYTF. The CDR3 DNA is TGTGCCTGGAGTGGGGGCTCGACAGGGGGCTTCTATGGCTACACCTTC.

This chain links TRBV18 with TRBJ1-1; weak D call: TRBD1 (6 bases). The V end was cut by 3 bases, the J end by 1 base, with 9 bases between. Germline CDR1 and CDR2: KGHSH and LQKENI. The CDR3 contains 14 residues. CDR3 protein: CASSPGARNTEAFF. CDR3 nucleotide sequence: TGTGCCAGCTCACCGGGGGCGCGGAACACTGAAGCTTTCTTT.

The chain links TRBV3-1 (or the pseudogene TRBV3-2) to TRBJ2-1; 10 bases line up with TRBD2. The CDR3 totals 16 residues. After removal of 4 bases from V and 1 base from J, the junction contained 4 bases not matched to a gene. Germline V gene sequence: CDR1 LGHDT, CDR2 YNNKEL (reference sequence). CDR3 nucleotide sequence: TGTGCCAGCAGCCCTAGGACTAGCGGATCCTACAATGAGCAGTTCTTC. It translates to CASSPRTSGSYNEQFF.

The V and J genes are TRBV2 and TRBJ1-2, with 9 nucleotides matching TRBD1. Trimming at V came to 6 bases and at J to 9 bases, leaving 8 bases not matched to a gene. The length of the CDR3 is 13 residues. CDR1 is SNHLY, CDR2 FYNNEI, per germline. CDR3 nucleotides: TGTGCCAGCAGAGGAACAGGGGGCAGGAGCTACACCTTC. As protein: CASRGTGGRSYTF.

The rearrangement links TRBV27 to TRBJ2-7; 8 nucleotides agree with TRBD2. This CDR3 spans 12 amino acids. Germline assignment: CDR1 MNHEY and CDR2 SMNVEV (reference sequence). The junction had 2 bases not matched to a gene; V was cut back by 4 bases and J by 6 bases. The CDR3 spells CASSSTSGEQYF. For the CDR3, the DNA is TGTGCCAGCAGTTCCACTAGCGGCGAGCAGTACTTC.

The rearrangement joins TRBV30 to TRBJ2-7, with a tentative D call TRBD2 (5 bases). This CDR3 comprises 12 residues. Germline CDR1 and CDR2: GTSNPN and SVGIG (reference sequence). V dropped 4 bases and J dropped 2 bases, with 9 bases sitting between them. The CDR3 spells CAWITGTYEQYF. CDR3 nucleotide sequence: TGTGCCTGGATCACGGGGACCTACGAGCAGTACTTC.

The chain links TRBV10-3 to TRBJ2-7; D is possibly TRBD2 (5 bases). V lost 4 bases and J 5 bases, leaving 15 bases between the germline ends. The CDR3 has 14 amino acids. From germline, CDR1 is ENHRY and CDR2 SYGVKD. CDR3 amino acids: CAISAQPGRDEQYF. CDR3 DNA: TGTGCCATCAGTGCCCAACCGGGAAGGGACGAGCAGTACTTC.

The V call is TRBV25-1, the J call TRBJ1-6; 8 nucleotides agree with TRBD1. The germline CDR1 and CDR2 sequences are MGHDK and SYGVNS. Losses at the gene ends were 4 bases for V and 0 bases for J; bases not matched to a gene: 2. CDR3 length: 16 residues. The CDR3 nucleotides are TGTGCCAGCAGTGGACAGGGGTACTCCTATAATTCACCCCTCCACTTT. Amino acids: CASSGQGYSYNSPLHF.

The rearrangement uses TRBV5-5 and TRBJ1-6; D is perhaps TRBD1 (6 bases). Per germline, CDR1 SGHKS and CDR2 YYEKEE (reference sequence). Deletions cut 2 bases from V and 9 bases from J, with 18 bases between. The CDR3 has 16 residues. CDR3 sequence: CASSFFRGGDGSPLHF. CDR3 in DNA: TGTGCCAGCAGCTTTTTCAGGGGAGGAGATGGTTCACCCCTCCACTTT.

The chain has TRBV2 and TRBJ1-2; D gene uncertain. The germline CDR1 and CDR2 sequences are SNHLY and FYNNEI. Trimming shortened V by 1 base and J by 3 bases, and 6 bases separated the two germline ends. This CDR3 contains 13 residues. The CDR3 nucleotides are TGTGCCAGCAGTGAAGAGGCCTACTATGGCTACACCTTC. Amino acid sequence: CASSEEAYYGYTF.

This sequence joins TRBV5-1 and TRBJ1-6; a possible D gene is TRBD1 (6 bases). The CDR3 is 15 residues long. V was cut by 5 bases and J by 5 bases, with 14 bases left in between. CDR1 SGHRS and CDR2 YFSETQ come from the germline V gene. CDR3 protein: CASRNSQGNNSPLHF. The CDR3 nucleotides are TGCGCCAGCAGAAATAGTCAGGGGAATAATTCACCCCTCCACTTT.

This clone showed up just once. The chain couples TRBV12-5 to TRBJ1-6; 7 positions agree with TRBD1. CDR1 and CDR2 from the germline V gene are LGHNT and FRNRAP. The CDR3 spans 15 residues. Trimming at V came to 4 bases and at J to 14 bases, leaving 14 bases not matched to a gene. CDR3 protein: CASGWDSRDPVTLHF. The DNA for the CDR3 is TGTGCTAGTGGTTGGGACAGCAGGGATCCGGTCACCCTCCACTTT.

The genes are TRBV7-9 and TRBJ2-5, with a tentative D call TRBD1 (6 bases). V lost 5 bases to trimming and J lost 5 bases, with 21 bases between them. CDR3 length equals 16 residues. Germline CDR1 SEHNR, CDR2 FQNEAQ (reference sequence). CDR3 DNA: TGTGCCAGCAGCCGAGGGGGTGGGAGTGCGAGTGAGACCCAGTACTTC. Protein sequence: CASSRGGGSASETQYF.

V usage is TRBV7-2 and J usage is TRBJ1-1; a weak D match, TRBD1 (5 bases). This CDR3 is built from 15 residues. Trimming removed 7 bases from V and 1 base from J, with 16 bases in between. Looked up from germline, CDR1 is SGHTA and CDR2 is FQGNSA. CDR3 DNA sequence: TGTGCCAGCATCCCGGTGGCAGGGCAGAACACTGAAGCTTTCTTT. Translating it yields CASIPVAGQNTEAFF.